The 20 T cell receptor beta chains given below trace back to one sample, sequenced in a study of shared clonotypes between healthy human individuals. Profiled with immunoSEQ multiplex PCR; TCRdb holds only in-frame clones, not every one. Of a few hundred thousand clones listed, 75% to 80% were seen once; the top ten hold around 12%. Sequenced sample: PBMCs. All receptors come from a woman between 35 and 50 years old in good health. Some clones in this sample may be carry-over from other donors' samples.

Comment on this clone: A read error may account for a junction end that differs from germline. Other DNA sequences in this specimen translate into the identical CDR3. V is TRBV7-8 and J is TRBJ2-7; D ambiguous. CDR3 length: 15 residues. Germline lookup yields CDR1 SGHVS and CDR2 FQNEAQ. As DNA, the CDR3 is TGTGCCAGCAGCCCCGCCGTGGGTCTCTCCTACGAGCAATACTTC. This gives the protein CASSPAVGLSYEQYF.

The chain couples TRBV7-9 to TRBJ1-2; D unclear. The V gene's germline CDR1 is SEHNR and CDR2 FQNEAQ (reference sequence). Trimming cost V 4 bases and J 4 bases, with 10 bases left between them. The CDR3 loop spans 13 amino acids. The CDR3 DNA is TGTGCCAGCAGCTGGCAGGAGGGCTATGGCTACACCTTC. Its protein is CASSWQEGYGYTF.

The chain has TRBV5-4 and TRBJ2-7, with TRBD1 matching 8 bases. Trimming took 0 bases from V and 0 from J; bases not matched to a gene: 5. The CDR3 runs 16 residues. Germline V gives CDR1 SGHNT, CDR2 YYREEE (reference sequence). CDR3 sequence reads: CASSLAGTGRSYEQYF. The CDR3 DNA reads TGTGCCAGCAGCTTGGCCGGGACAGGTCGCTCCTACGAGCAGTACTTC.

The chain carries TRBV7-9 and TRBJ1-4; D perhaps matches TRBD1 (5 bases). The CDR3 is 13 amino acids. The V and J ends lost 1 base and 12 bases respectively, with 12 bases between them. The germline V gene has CDR1 SEHNR and CDR2 FQNEAQ (reference sequence). The CDR3 loop reads CASSLGGTVELFF. The CDR3, as DNA: TGTGCCAGCAGCTTAGGAGGGACCGTTGAACTGTTTTTT.

The V and J genes are TRBV27 and TRBJ2-4; a possible D gene is TRBD1 (6 bases). CDR1 and CDR2 (germline): MNHEY, SMNVEV (reference sequence). Trimming shortened V by 2 bases and J by 1 base, and 15 bases separated the two germline ends. The CDR3 sequence is 17 residues long. CDR3 loop: CASSLGPGTSAKNIQYF. CDR3 nucleotides: TGTGCCAGCAGTTTAGGCCCCGGGACATCTGCCAAAAACATTCAGTACTTC.

This clone has only one observation. A much bigger clone sits one base away, suggesting this may be a read error. This chain's CDR3 is CASRNADSLGLAGGSIEYF. In DNA, the CDR3 is TGTGCCAGCAGAAACGCGGACTCCCTGGGACTAGCGGGAGGGTCGATCGAGTACTTC. V gene TRBV27 combines with J gene TRBJ2-7; 16 bases agree with TRBD2. J lost 11 bases, V lost 6 bases, and 22 bases had no gene match. The CDR3 contains 19 residues. CDR1 and CDR2 from the germline V gene are MNHEY and SMNVEV (reference sequence).

This rearrangement joins TRBV6-4 to TRBJ2-4; tentatively, D is TRBD1 or TRBD2 (5 bases each). The CDR3 has 13 amino acids. In germline, CDR1 is MRHNA, CDR2 SNTAGT. Trimming took off 8 bases at V and 8 bases at J, with 16 bases between the two ends. The CDR3 DNA reads TGTGCCAGCTCTGCGGACCAGGGAGACATTCAGTACTTC. Residues: CASSADQGDIQYF.

A note on this clone: This probably arose from a read error, given a far larger clone one base away. This chain uses TRBV18 with TRBJ2-7; 11 bases line up with TRBD2. Trimming took 3 bases from V and 9 from J; bases not matched to a gene: 7. The germline V gene has CDR1 KGHSH and CDR2 LQKENI. The CDR3 covers 14 residues. This CDR3 is CASSPGLAESGQYF. As DNA, the CDR3 is TGTGCCAGCTCACCGGGACTAGCGGAATCCGGGCAGTACTTC.

This chain links TRBV18 with TRBJ2-1, with TRBD1 as a possible D gene (5 bases). Trimming cost V 4 bases and J 4 bases, with 17 bases left between them. The CDR3 is made up of 16 amino acids. Per the germline V gene, CDR1 is KGHSH and CDR2 is LQKENI. CDR3 sequence reads: CASSRDSGNRYNEQFF. The CDR3 nucleotides are TGTGCCAGCTCACGCGACTCAGGGAACCGATACAATGAGCAGTTCTTC. Looking up the rest from reference TRBV18 and TRBJ2-1 gives the full variable domain: NAGVMQNPRHLVRRRGQEARLRCSPMKGHSHVYWYRQLPEEGLKFMVYLQKENIIDESGMPKERFSAEFPKEGPSILRIQQVVRGDSAAYFCASSRDSGNRYNEQFFGPGTRLTVL.

The V and J genes are TRBV6-1 and TRBJ2-2, with 8 bases fitting TRBD2. The CDR3 runs to 14 residues. CDR1 is MNHNS, CDR2 SASEGT, per germline. V shed 4 bases and J 5 bases; nucleotides not matched to a gene: 3. CDR3 residues: CASSGSGRTGELFF. The DNA for the CDR3 is TGTGCCAGCAGTGGAAGCGGGAGAACCGGGGAGCTGTTTTTT.

The chain carries TRBV19 and TRBJ1-5, with 9 bases that match TRBD1. Per the germline V gene, CDR1 is LNHDA and CDR2 is SQIVND (reference sequence). V dropped 6 bases and J dropped 7; count of bases not matched to a gene: 13. This CDR3 is built from 16 residues. The CDR3: CASRKTGTGSQQPQHF. The CDR3, as DNA: TGTGCCAGTAGGAAGACCGGGACAGGGAGTCAACAGCCCCAGCATTTT.

This chain joins TRBV27 and TRBJ1-2; 8 nucleotides match TRBD1. This CDR3 is 14 amino acids long. V shed 4 bases and J 8 bases; nucleotides not matched to a gene: 9. Per the germline V gene, CDR1 is MNHEY and CDR2 is SMNVEV (reference sequence). CDR3 nucleotide sequence: TGTGCCAGCAGTTCTTTCACAGGGGGAGGCGGCTACACCTTC. It is translated as CASSSFTGGGGYTF.

This rearrangement joins TRBV28 to TRBJ2-7, with 10 bases lining up with TRBD2. The germline CDR1 and CDR2 sequences are MDHEN and SYDVKM. After removal of 4 bases from V and 2 bases from J, the junction contained 17 bases not matched to a gene. This CDR3 is 19 amino acids long. The CDR3 here is CASSSTPYLTSGPTYEQYF. The CDR3 nucleotides read TGTGCCAGCAGTTCCACCCCCTATTTGACTAGCGGGCCCACCTACGAGCAGTACTTC.

The rearrangement links TRBV5-1 to TRBJ2-2; the D gene is possibly TRBD1 (5 bases). Germline loops: CDR1 SGHRS, CDR2 YFSETQ. CDR3 length: 15 amino acids. The V and J ends lost 0 bases and 4 bases respectively, with 10 bases between them. This CDR3 reads CASSLVDRVTGELFF. The DNA of the CDR3 is TGCGCCAGCAGCTTGGTAGACAGAGTCACCGGGGAGCTGTTTTTT.

This sequence joins TRBV5-1 and TRBJ2-5; 7 bases match TRBD1. J lost 3 bases, V lost 4 bases, and 3 bases had no gene match. There are 13 residues in the CDR3. CDR1 and CDR2 from the germline V gene are SGHRS and YFSETQ. CDR3 in DNA: TGCGCCAGCAGCACTACAGGGGAAGAGACCCAGTACTTC. Amino acids: CASSTTGEETQYF. Based on the CDR3 plus reference TRBV5-1 and TRBJ2-5, the full variable domain is KAGVTQTPRYLIKTRGQQVTLSCSPISGHRSVSWYQQTPGQGLQFLFEYFSETQRNKGNFPGRFSGRQFSNSRSEMNVSTLELGDSALYLCASSTTGEETQYFGPGTRLLVL.

Note on this clone: The junction departs from the called germline gene at one end, perhaps through a read error. V is TRBV28 and J is TRBJ2-7, with TRBD1 as a possible D gene (6 bases). Germline V gene data show CDR1 as MDHEN and CDR2 as SYDVKM. CDR3 length: 15 residues. CDR3 sequence (DNA): TGTGCCAGCAGCTCCGTGGGGGCTAGCTCCTACGTGCAGTACTTC. It specifies CASSSVGASSYVQYF.

J is TRBJ2-1 and V is TRBV28, with D possibly TRBD2 on 6 matching bases. In germline, CDR1 is MDHEN, CDR2 SYDVKM. The CDR3 loop spans 14 amino acids. V was trimmed by 6 bases and J by 7 bases, leaving 16 bases between them. Written as DNA, the CDR3 is TGTGCCAGCAGACTGGACGGAGGGAGGAATGAGCAGTTCTTC. It specifies CASRLDGGRNEQFF.

The V gene is TRBV25-1, the J gene TRBJ2-7, with D uncertain. CDR1 and CDR2 (germline): MGHDK, SYGVNS. V lost 3 bases, J lost 0 bases, and 9 bases lay in between. This CDR3 is built from 14 residues. The CDR3 spells CASSDPASSYEQYF. CDR3 nucleotide sequence: TGTGCCAGCAGTGACCCAGCGAGCTCCTACGAGCAGTACTTC.

The rearrangement uses TRBV18 and TRBJ2-1; 7 nucleotides align to TRBD2. V lost 3 bases and J lost 7; bases outside the gene matches: 12. The CDR3 contains 16 residues. The germline V gene has CDR1 KGHSH and CDR2 LQKENI. The CDR3 region has the DNA TGTGCCAGCTCACCCAGGACTAGTGGGAGTAGGAATGAGCAGTTCTTC. Translating gives CASSPRTSGSRNEQFF.

CDR3 protein: CASSSAGGNEQFF. The DNA of the CDR3 is TGTGCCAGCAGCTCCGCCGGTGGGAATGAGCAGTTCTTC. The chain combines TRBV7-6 with TRBJ2-1, with D hard to call. V was cut by 4 bases and J by 7 bases, with 11 bases left in between. Looked up from germline, CDR1 is SGHVS and CDR2 is FNYEAQ. The CDR3 covers 13 residues.